This T cell receptor (beta chain) was sequenced during a study of control samples from healthy donors and cancer patients. This clone showed up just once. Trimming took off 8 bases at V and 7 bases at J, with 11 bases between the two ends. Germline V gene lookup returns CDR1 MDHEN and CDR2 SYDVKM. The CDR3 totals 11 residues. Profiling relied on immunoSEQ multiplex PCR, and the TCRdb table lists in-frame clones only, not all of them. This table has over 100,000 clones, around 93% appearing once. The chain carries TRBV28 and TRBJ1-2, with no clear D. Sequenced input: blood. This receptor was obtained from a woman aged 45-65 years in good health. The CDR3 loop reads CASLRGVGYTF. CDR3 nucleotide sequence: TGTGCCAGCCTTCGTGGGGTTGGCTACACCTTC.